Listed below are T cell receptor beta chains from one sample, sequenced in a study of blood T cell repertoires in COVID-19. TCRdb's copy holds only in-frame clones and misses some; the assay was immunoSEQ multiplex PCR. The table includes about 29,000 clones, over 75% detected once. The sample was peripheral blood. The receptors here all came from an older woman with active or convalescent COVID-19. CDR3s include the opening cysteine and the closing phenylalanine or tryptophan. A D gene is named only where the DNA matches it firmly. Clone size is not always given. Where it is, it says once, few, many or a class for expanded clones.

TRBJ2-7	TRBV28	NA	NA	CASIGGGPSYEQYF	TGTGCCAGCATAGGGGGAGGGCCTTCCTACGAGCAGTACTTC
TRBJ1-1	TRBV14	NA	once	CASSPRSGLMNTEAFF	TGTGCCAGCAGCCCTCGCTCGGGACTCATGAACACTGAAGCTTTCTTT
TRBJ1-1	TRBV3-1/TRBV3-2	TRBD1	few	CASSQGPGGFGEAFF	TGTGCCAGCAGCCAAGGCCCAGGGGGCTTCGGTGAAGCTTTCTTT
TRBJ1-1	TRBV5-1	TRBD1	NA	CASSAGQGGTEAFF	TGCGCCAGCAGCGCCGGACAGGGCGGTACTGAAGCTTTCTTT
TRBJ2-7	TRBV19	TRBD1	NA	CASSVSGGYEQYF	TGTGCCAGTAGTGTCTCAGGGGGATACGAGCAGTACTTC
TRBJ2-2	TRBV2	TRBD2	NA	CASSLLAGNTGELFF	TGTGCCAGCAGTCTTCTAGCGGGGAACACCGGGGAGCTGTTTTTT
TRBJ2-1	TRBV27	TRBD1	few	CASSFYRGQDEQFF	TGTGCCAGCAGTTTTTACAGGGGTCAGGATGAGCAGTTCTTC
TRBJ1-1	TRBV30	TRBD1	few	CAWSRGQPFF	TGTGCCTGGTCCCGGGGACAGCCTTTCTTT
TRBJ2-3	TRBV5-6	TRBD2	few	CASSENGGGDTQYF	TGTGCCAGCAGCGAGAACGGCGGGGGGGATACGCAGTATTTT
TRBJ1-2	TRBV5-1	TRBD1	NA	CASSRDSYGYTF	TGCGCCAGCAGCCGGGACAGCTATGGCTACACCTTC
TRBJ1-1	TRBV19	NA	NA	CASSTLGDLEAFF	TGTGCCAGTAGTACCCTCGGAGATCTTGAAGCTTTCTTT
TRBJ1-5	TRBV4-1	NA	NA	CASSRAGSNQPQHF	TGCGCCAGCAGCCGCGCAGGGAGCAATCAGCCCCAGCATTTT
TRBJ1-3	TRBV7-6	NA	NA	CASSSWGTLSGNTIYF	TGTGCCAGCAGCTCCTGGGGCACGCTTTCAGGAAACACCATATATTTT
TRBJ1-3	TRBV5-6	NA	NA	CASSWALASGNTIYF	TGTGCCAGCAGCTGGGCCCTCGCGAGTGGAAACACCATATATTTT
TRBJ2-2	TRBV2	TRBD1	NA	CASSAQWGTGRTGELFF	TGTGCCAGCAGTGCTCAATGGGGGACAGGGAGAACCGGGGAGCTGTTTTTT
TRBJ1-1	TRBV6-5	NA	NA	CASSYMAGRTEAFF	TGTGCCAGCAGTTACATGGCAGGGCGGACTGAAGCTTTCTTT
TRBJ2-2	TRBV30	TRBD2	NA	CAWTGGRVAGELFF	TGTGCCTGGACGGGCGGGAGGGTCGCCGGGGAGCTGTTTTTT
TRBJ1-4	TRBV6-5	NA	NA	CASSYGGTGGEKLFF	TGTGCCAGCAGTTACGGGGGGACTGGGGGAGAAAAACTGTTTTTT
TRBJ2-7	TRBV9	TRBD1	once	CASSGTGEVPGEQYF	TGTGCCAGCAGCGGGACAGGGGAGGTCCCGGGGGAGCAGTACTTC
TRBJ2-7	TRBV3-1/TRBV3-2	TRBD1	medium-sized	CASSPWTGGEQYF	TGTGCCAGCAGCCCGTGGACAGGGGGTGAGCAGTACTTC
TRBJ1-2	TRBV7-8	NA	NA	CASSLIQGYGYTF	TGTGCCAGCAGCTTAATTCAGGGGTATGGCTACACCTTC
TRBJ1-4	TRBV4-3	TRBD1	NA	CASSQDLDRDEKLFF	TGCGCCAGCAGCCAAGATTTGGACAGGGACGAAAAACTGTTTTTT
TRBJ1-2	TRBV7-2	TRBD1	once	CATGQGRINYGYTF	TGTGCCACCGGACAGGGACGGATTAACTATGGCTACACCTTC
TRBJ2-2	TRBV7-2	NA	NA	CASSSRAGYTGELFF	TGTGCCAGCAGCTCCAGGGCGGGATACACCGGGGAGCTGTTTTTT
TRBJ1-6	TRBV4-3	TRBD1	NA	CASSQAGTGVSPLHF	TGCGCCAGCAGCCAGGCCGGGACAGGGGTTTCACCCCTCCACTTT
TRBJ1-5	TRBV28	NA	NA	CASTNRGEGNQPQHF	TGTGCCAGCACCAATCGGGGGGAGGGAAATCAGCCCCAGCATTTT
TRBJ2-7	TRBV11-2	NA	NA	CASNYTYEQYF	TGTGCCAGCAACTACACCTACGAGCAGTACTTC
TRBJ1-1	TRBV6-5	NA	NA	CASSYRRAGADTGAFF	TGTGCCAGCAGTTACCGGCGGGCAGGGGCGGACACTGGAGCTTTCTTT
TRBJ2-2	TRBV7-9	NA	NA	CASSSSFTAGELFF	TGTGCCAGCAGCTCGAGCTTCACGGCCGGGGAGCTGTTTTTT
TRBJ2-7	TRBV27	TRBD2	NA	CASRPGLAGAYEQYF	TGTGCCAGCAGGCCGGGACTAGCGGGCGCCTACGAGCAGTACTTC
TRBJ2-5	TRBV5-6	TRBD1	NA	CASSLGLIGTGEQTQYF	TGTGCCAGCAGCTTGGGCCTTATCGGGACAGGGGAACAGACCCAGTACTTC
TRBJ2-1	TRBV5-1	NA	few	CASSLAGFAYNEQFF	TGCGCCAGCAGCTTGGCGGGGTTCGCCTACAATGAGCAGTTCTTC
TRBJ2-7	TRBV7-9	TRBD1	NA	CASSSGGPYEQYF	TGTGCCAGCAGCTCAGGGGGCCCCTACGAGCAGTACTTC
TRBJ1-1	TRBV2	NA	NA	CATGRQGTEAFF	TGTGCCACGGGGAGGCAAGGCACTGAAGCTTTCTTT
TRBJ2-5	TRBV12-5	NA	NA	CASGTGGAAQYF	TGTGCTAGTGGTACCGGAGGGGCGGCCCAGTACTTC
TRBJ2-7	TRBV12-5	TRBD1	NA	CASVVTGVSSYEQYF	TGTGCTAGTGTTGTTACAGGGGTCAGCTCCTACGAGCAGTACTTC
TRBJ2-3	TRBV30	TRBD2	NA	CAWSLGLAGGVGADTQYF	TGTGCCTGGAGTCTTGGACTAGCGGGAGGGGTGGGGGCAGATACGCAGTATTTT
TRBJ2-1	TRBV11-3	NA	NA	CASSLVLGGEQFF	TGTGCCAGCAGCTTAGTACTAGGCGGCGAGCAGTTCTTC
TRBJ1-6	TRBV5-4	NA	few	CASSSEGRGSPLHF	TGTGCCAGCAGCTCGGAGGGACGGGGTTCACCCCTCCACTTT
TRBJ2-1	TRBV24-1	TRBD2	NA	CATSETSGGLREQFF	TGTGCCACCAGTGAGACTAGCGGGGGTCTTCGAGAGCAGTTCTTC
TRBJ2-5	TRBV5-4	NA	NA	CASSLVATQETQYF	TGTGCCAGCAGCTTGGTAGCGACCCAAGAGACCCAGTACTTC
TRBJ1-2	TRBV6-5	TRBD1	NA	CASRDRGPNYGYTF	TGTGCCAGCAGAGACAGGGGCCCGAACTATGGCTACACCTTC